This note documents a single T cell receptor beta chain sequence. Its antigen is unidentified. These data belong to a study of cytomegalovirus exposure and HLA in healthy donors. Study-level background: Of roughly 400 genotyped donors, 81% grouped in the Caucasian-associated ancestry cluster. Findings of the study overall: Accurate HLA-A and HLA-B prediction from TCR beta sequences was reported for most subjects. In an earlier analysis, productive rearrangement rates for most beta V segments clustered near 87% or 30%.

Donors were nominally healthy when sampled, though unrecorded immune exposures were likely. 13 Jbeta primers and 60 Vbeta primers were used for the PCR. Only in-frame clones appear in the TCRdb table, and some are missing; sequencing was by immunoSEQ multiplex PCR. This table lists some 120,000 clones. This CDR3 contains 13 residues. The V and J ends lost 0 bases and 7 bases respectively, with 9 bases between them. Per germline, CDR1 SGHAT and CDR2 FQNNGV. V and J are TRBV11-2 and TRBJ1-2, with D possibly TRBD1 on 6 matching bases. Material for sequencing was PBMCs. The TCR sequence derives from a young man in good health and CMV-seronegative. Written as DNA, the CDR3 is TGTGCCAGCAGCTTAGATCGGACAGCTGGCTACACCTTC. It yields the protein CASSLDRTAGYTF. Based on the CDR3 plus reference TRBV11-2 and TRBJ1-2, the full variable domain is EAGVAQSPRYKIIEKRQSVAFWCNPISGHATLYWYQQILGQGPKLLIQFQNNGVVDDSQLPKDRFSAERLKGVDSTLKIQPAKLEDSAVYLCASSLDRTAGYTFGSGTRLTVV.